This record covers a single T cell receptor beta chain. These data are taken from a study of T cells in Graves' hyperthyroidism and ophthalmopathy. TCR beta CDR3 regions were amplified from RNA transcripts. During a first-round RT-PCR of the TCR CDR3, the HTBI primer set was used. TCRdb reanalysed the multiplex PCR reads using MiXCR and keeps one entry per CDR3 protein. The data contain hundreds of thousands of distinct CDR3 sequences, approximately 40% of them singletons. V lost 6 bases and J lost 1, with 10 bases in between. This CDR3 has 13 amino acids. The germline V gene has CDR1 SNHLY and CDR2 FYNNEI.

The V and J genes are TRBV2 and TRBJ2-7, with D possibly TRBD1 on 6 matching bases. Sequencing was carried out using blood. The clonotype was recovered from a man younger than 35 with Graves' hyperthyroidism. The DNA for the CDR3 is TGTGCCAGCAGACTTACAGGGTCCTACGAGCAGTACTTC. It specifies CASRLTGSYEQYF.